In its sample, the clone carrying this T cell receptor beta chain was seen once. The treatment here: some 20 received Ad26.COV2.S at low or high dose, single or two shots; a few received placebo; per-sample allocation not given. Repertoires come from day 63 after the first vaccine or placebo injection. This entry comes from a study of Ad26.COV2.S vaccination and SARS-CoV-2 variants. Study information: Ad26.COV2.S shots went into the muscle once or twice, 56 days apart.

The germline V gene encodes CDR1 MNHNS and CDR2 SASEGT. The CDR3 length is 15 residues. J was trimmed by 0 bases and V by 2 bases; bases with no gene match: 3. Produced via immunoSEQ multiplex PCR; TCRdb's table is partial and in-frame only. This table holds 380,000 or so clones, around 90% found once. This specimen was peripheral blood, taken in a trial of Ad26.COV2.S vaccine versus placebo. V is TRBV6-1 and J is TRBJ1-2; 7 bases fit TRBD1. The clonotype was recovered from a person between 18 and 59 years old who received the Ad26.COV2.S COVID-19 vaccine or a placebo. CDR3 residues: CASSEWTGANYGYTF. The CDR3 region has the DNA TGTGCCAGCAGTGAATGGACAGGAGCTAACTATGGCTACACCTTC.